Following are 29 T cell receptor beta chains from one sample sequenced in a study of blood T cell repertoires in COVID-19. The table came from immunoSEQ multiplex PCR; TCRdb's copy has only in-frame clones and leaves some out. This table holds under 200,000 clones, around 76% found once. Sequenced material: peripheral blood. These receptor sequences come from a woman aged 60 to 75 with COVID-19, enrolled during active disease.

This chain links TRBV10-3 with TRBJ2-5; a weak D match, TRBD1 (5 bases). Between the trimmed V and J ends, which lost 2 bases and 3 bases, there was a span of 13 bases. Germline CDR1 reads ENHRY; CDR2 reads SYGVKD. This CDR3 has 15 amino acids. CDR3: CAISEPVAGKETQYF. The CDR3 DNA is TGTGCCATCAGTGAGCCGGTGGCAGGGAAAGAGACCCAGTACTTC.

The chain combines TRBV28 with TRBJ1-1; 8 nucleotides agree with TRBD1. This CDR3 has 15 residues. Germline CDR1 MDHEN, CDR2 SYDVKM. V was pared by 3 bases and J by 8 bases, with 11 bases of the junction left unmatched. The CDR3 sequence is CASSFYQGAKNEAFF. Written as DNA, the CDR3 is TGTGCCAGCAGTTTTTACCAGGGGGCGAAGAACGAAGCTTTCTTT.

The table lists this clone with a count of one. V gene TRBV19 combines with J gene TRBJ2-3; TRBD1 matches 7 bases. The germline V gene has CDR1 LNHDA and CDR2 SQIVND (reference sequence). V shed 1 base and J 1 base; nucleotides not matched to a gene: 2. The CDR3 consists of 15 residues. CDR3 nucleotide sequence: TGTGCCAGTAGTATAGTAACAGGGGGCACAGATACGCAGTATTTT. It is translated as CASSIVTGGTDTQYF.

This clone was observed a single time. The CDR3 reads CATSRDRGVYGYTF. The CDR3 nucleotides are TGTGCCACCAGCAGAGATCGCGGGGTCTATGGCTACACCTTC. The chain has TRBV15 and TRBJ1-2; D ambiguous. Germline loops: CDR1 LNHNV, CDR2 YYDKDF (reference sequence). V lost 0 bases and J 4 bases, leaving 9 bases between the germline ends. The CDR3 runs 14 residues.

The J gene is TRBJ2-3, the V gene TRBV5-4; no clear D gene. This CDR3 contains 14 residues. The germline V gene encodes CDR1 SGHNT and CDR2 YYREEE (reference sequence). V lost 1 base, J lost 2 bases, and 8 bases lay in between. CDR3 residues: CASSLSPSTDTQYF. The CDR3 coding sequence is TGTGCCAGCAGCTTGTCCCCCTCCACAGATACGCAGTATTTT. The full variable domain, with the rest looked up from reference TRBV5-4 and TRBJ2-3, is ETGVTQSPTHLIKTRGQQVTLRCSSQSGHNTVSWYQQALGQGPQFIFQYYREEENGRGNFPPRFSGLQFPNYSSELNVNALELDDSALYLCASSLSPSTDTQYFGPGTRLTVL.

This chain joins TRBV6-2 or TRBV6-3 and TRBJ2-7; perhaps TRBD1 as D (7 bases). Deletions cut 5 bases from V and 7 bases from J, with 21 bases between. This CDR3 contains 15 residues. Germline CDR1 and CDR2: MNHEY and SVGEGT. CDR3 nucleotides: TGTGCCAGCAGTCGCGCTGGACAGGCCGCGGGGGAGCAGTACGTC. Its protein product is CASSRAGQAAGEQYV.

Of note for this clone: This sample also contains other DNA sequences that code for the same CDR3. V gene TRBV28 combines with J gene TRBJ1-6; 10 nucleotides match TRBD1. Germline-derived CDR1 and CDR2 are MDHEN and SYDVKM. Germline trimming cut 8 bases from V and 4 bases from J; bases unmatched to any gene: 2. CDR3 length equals 14 residues. CDR3 nucleotide sequence: TGTGCCAGCCGGACAGGGGGATATAATTCACCCCTCCACTTT. It yields the protein CASRTGGYNSPLHF.

The genes are TRBV3-1 (or the pseudogene TRBV3-2) and TRBJ1-6, with TRBD1 as a possible D gene (6 bases). CDR3 length: 14 amino acids. Looked up from germline, CDR1 is LGHDT and CDR2 is YNNKEL (reference sequence). V gave up 4 bases and J gave up 7 bases, with 11 bases separating them. CDR3 bases: TGTGCCAGCAGCCCCCGCGGGGGCAATTCACCCCTCCACTTT. It is translated as CASSPRGGNSPLHF.

The chain carries TRBV11-3 and TRBJ2-3; 10 bases map to TRBD1. With V trimmed by 5 bases and J by 3 bases, 8 bases remained unmatched. Germline assignment: CDR1 SGHNT and CDR2 YENEEA. CDR3 length equals 16 residues. The CDR3 loop reads CASSTRQGAGTDTQYF. The CDR3 coding sequence is TGTGCCAGCAGCACCCGACAGGGGGCAGGGACAGATACGCAGTATTTT.

This chain links TRBV5-1 with TRBJ2-3; 8 nucleotides align to TRBD2. J gave up 8 bases and V 5 bases, and 16 bases lay outside the gene matches. Germline assignment: CDR1 SGHRS and CDR2 YFSETQ. The CDR3 is 16 residues long. CDR3 sequence: CASSFQRTSSIGTQYF. CDR3 DNA sequence: TGCGCCAGCAGTTTCCAAAGGACTAGCAGTATCGGTACGCAGTATTTT.

CDR3 sequence: CAIRQTGTGGTGELFF. The CDR3, as DNA: TGTGCCATCAGGCAAACCGGGACAGGGGGCACCGGGGAGCTGTTTTTT. V gene TRBV10-3 combines with J gene TRBJ2-2; 11 nucleotides line up with TRBD1. The CDR3 has 16 amino acids. The V and J ends lost 6 bases and 4 bases, in that order; junction bases with no gene match: 7. Germline V gives CDR1 ENHRY, CDR2 SYGVKD.

The gene calls are TRBV28 and TRBJ1-2; TRBD1 matches at 7 bases. The J segment lost 4 bases and the V segment lost 2 bases, leaving 4 bases of the junction unmatched. This CDR3 contains 14 residues. Germline V gene lookup returns CDR1 MDHEN and CDR2 SYDVKM. The CDR3 DNA is TGTGCCAGCAGTTTAGTGACAGGGCTCTATGGCTACACCTTC. It yields the protein CASSLVTGLYGYTF.

The chain employs TRBV29-1 and TRBJ2-1, with 9 bases fitting TRBD2. With 4 bases clipped from V and 5 bases from J, the junction kept 6 bases outside the gene matches. Looked up from germline, CDR1 is SQVTM and CDR2 is ANQGSEA. CDR3 length: 14 amino acids. The CDR3 protein is CSVVAGVLDNEQFF. The CDR3 bases are TGCAGCGTTGTAGCGGGAGTCCTAGACAATGAGCAGTTCTTC.

The chain links TRBV25-1 to TRBJ2-1; TRBD1 agrees at 7 bases. This CDR3 has 14 residues. Germline CDR1 MGHDK, CDR2 SYGVNS. The ends lost 4 bases at V and 3 bases at J; junction bases unmatched: 3. The CDR3 region has the DNA TGTGCCAGCAGTGTTCCAGGGGGCTACAATGAGCAGTTCTTC. It specifies CASSVPGGYNEQFF.

CDR3 bases: TGTGCCAGCAGGGCAGGAGAGGGAGGGAGTTCACCCCTCCACTTT. Its protein is CASRAGEGGSSPLHF. The V and J genes are TRBV2 and TRBJ1-6; no definite D call. The CDR3 is 15 amino acids. Trimming left V 6 bases short and J 9 bases short, with 18 bases between. Per germline, CDR1 SNHLY and CDR2 FYNNEI.

The chain links TRBV11-3 to TRBJ1-1; D is unresolved. The length of the CDR3 is 12 residues. Trimming removed 0 bases at V and 11 bases at J, with 10 bases between. CDR1 SGHNT and CDR2 YENEEA come from the germline V gene. The chain's CDR3 is CASSLDSGGAFF. DNA of the CDR3: TGTGCCAGCAGCTTAGATTCCGGAGGGGCTTTCTTT.

The rearrangement joins TRBV18 to TRBJ2-2, with D possibly TRBD1 on 7 matching bases. Trimming stripped 1 base from V and 2 bases from J, with 11 bases between. CDR1 and CDR2 from the germline V gene are KGHSH and LQKENI. The CDR3 runs 16 residues. The CDR3 sequence: CASSPRQGGNTGELFF. The CDR3 nucleotides read TGTGCCAGCTCACCACGGCAGGGGGGTAACACCGGGGAGCTGTTTTTT.

V usage is TRBV11-3 and J usage is TRBJ2-5; D call uncertain. There are 14 residues in the CDR3. Per germline, CDR1 SGHNT and CDR2 YENEEA. Trimming removed 1 base from V and 2 bases from J, with 8 bases in between. The chain's CDR3 is CASSLGGSQETQYF. The CDR3 region has the DNA TGTGCCAGCAGCTTAGGAGGCTCTCAAGAGACCCAGTACTTC.

This clone appeared a single time. The chain uses TRBV5-1 and TRBJ2-1, with D perhaps matching TRBD2 (6 bases). The V end was cut by 6 bases, the J end by 4 bases, with 14 bases between. This CDR3 has 14 amino acids. The germline V gene has CDR1 SGHRS and CDR2 YFSETQ. CDR3 sequence (DNA): TGCGCCAGCAAGGAGGGTTGGGGTTACAATGAGCAGTTCTTC. It translates to CASKEGWGYNEQFF.

The rearrangement joins TRBV6-5 to TRBJ2-7; 7 bases match TRBD2. The CDR3 extends over 15 amino acids. Trimming at V came to 0 bases and at J to 3 bases, leaving 5 bases not matched to a gene. CDR1 and CDR2 from the germline V gene are MNHEY and SVGAGI. The CDR3: CASSYSRSGIYEQYF. DNA of the CDR3: TGTGCCAGCAGTTACTCGAGAAGCGGGATCTACGAGCAGTACTTC.

The genes are TRBV5-1 and TRBJ2-2, with TRBD1 matching over 8 bases. Germline V gene data show CDR1 as SGHRS and CDR2 as YFSETQ. V shed 4 bases and J 1 base; nucleotides not matched to a gene: 6. The CDR3 sequence is 16 residues long. CDR3 in amino acids: CASSLGTGKNTGELFF. CDR3 nucleotides: TGCGCCAGCAGCCTTGGGACAGGAAAGAACACCGGGGAGCTGTTTTTT.

V gene TRBV27 combines with J gene TRBJ1-2; 9 nucleotides align to TRBD1. The trim removed 4 bases at V and 5 bases at J, leaving 8 bases unmatched. The germline CDR1 and CDR2 sequences are MNHEY and SMNVEV (reference sequence). This CDR3 spans 15 amino acids. CDR3 loop: CASSWASTGGYGYTF. Written as DNA, the CDR3 is TGTGCCAGCAGTTGGGCATCGACAGGGGGGTATGGCTACACCTTC.

The rearrangement uses TRBV29-1 and TRBJ2-2; 8 nucleotides align to TRBD2. CDR3 length: 16 amino acids. Germline CDR1 reads SQVTM; CDR2 reads ANQGSEA. J lost 3 bases, V lost 6 bases, and 12 bases had no gene match. This CDR3 is CSVPGRAGGHTGELFF. The CDR3 region has the DNA TGCAGCGTCCCAGGTCGCGCGGGGGGCCACACCGGGGAGCTGTTTTTT.

As for this clone: A much more abundant neighbour one base away suggests this may be a read error. The rearrangement joins TRBV7-8 to TRBJ2-5, with 9 nucleotides matching TRBD1. V lost 5 bases to trimming and J lost 3 bases; unmatched junction nucleotides: 1. Per the germline V gene, CDR1 is SGHVS and CDR2 is FQNEAQ. This CDR3 has 13 amino acids. CDR3 loop: CASSRDREETQYF. The CDR3 DNA reads as TGTGCCAGCAGCCGGGACAGGGAAGAGACCCAGTACTTC.

This chain links TRBV11-2 with TRBJ1-1, with unresolved D. The CDR3 covers 13 residues. Germline-derived CDR1 and CDR2 are SGHAT and FQNNGV. Deletions cut 7 bases from V and 4 bases from J, with 13 bases between. CDR3 region: CASNSVGGTEAFF. For the CDR3, the DNA is TGTGCCAGCAACTCCGTGGGAGGCACTGAAGCTTTCTTT.

The chain recombines TRBV28 with TRBJ1-1; D uncertain. This CDR3 has 11 amino acids. Germline assignment: CDR1 MDHEN and CDR2 SYDVKM. Trimming removed 7 bases at V and 5 bases at J, with 8 bases between. The CDR3 sequence is CASIISTEAFF. The CDR3 nucleotides are TGTGCCAGCATTATTTCGACTGAAGCTTTCTTT.

The chain recombines TRBV7-8 with TRBJ2-7, with 7 bases lining up with TRBD1. This CDR3 is built from 14 residues. In germline, CDR1 is SGHVS, CDR2 FQNEAQ. V shed 5 bases and J 3 bases; nucleotides not matched to a gene: 7. The CDR3 DNA follows: TGTGCCAGCAGCATGACAGGGCGTTTCTACGAGCAGTACGTC. As protein: CASSMTGRFYEQYV.

This clone was seen once. The chain recombines TRBV7-9 with TRBJ2-1, with D possibly TRBD1 on 5 matching bases. The CDR3 has 16 amino acids. Between the trimmed V and J ends, which lost 5 bases and 7 bases, there was a span of 21 bases. CDR1 and CDR2 (germline): SEHNR, FQNEAQ (reference sequence). The DNA of the CDR3 is TGTGCCAGCAGCCCCGGGCACAGTCAGGCAGGGAATGAGCAGTTCTTC. Translation gives CASSPGHSQAGNEQFF.

This rearrangement joins TRBV30 to TRBJ2-3; the match to TRBD2 covers 14 bases. J was trimmed by 1 base and V by 1 base; bases with no gene match: 7. The V gene's germline CDR1 is GTSNPN and CDR2 SVGIG (reference sequence). CDR3 size: 18 residues. CDR3 region: CAWSAGTSGSIGTDTQYF. Here the CDR3 DNA reads TGTGCCTGGAGTGCCGGGACTAGCGGGAGTATCGGCACAGATACGCAGTATTTT.